Shown below are 5 T cell receptor beta chains from a single sample sequenced in a study of T cell responses to AZD1222 COVID-19 vaccine. Clones were sequenced by immunoSEQ multiplex PCR, and TCRdb holds only the in-frame ones, with some missing. The sample records 250,000 to 300,000 clones, about 94% being singletons. Material: peripheral blood, obtained 28 days after the second AZD1222 dose. The receptor source for this set is an adult who received the AZD1222 COVID-19 vaccine.

This rearrangement joins TRBV18 to TRBJ2-1; 7 bases fit TRBD2. The germline CDR1 and CDR2 sequences are KGHSH and LQKENI. V gave up 3 bases and J gave up 0 bases; unmatched junction bases: 2. The CDR3 runs 15 residues. CDR3: CASSPGRSSYNEQFF. DNA for the CDR3: TGTGCCAGCTCACCCGGGAGGAGCTCCTACAATGAGCAGTTCTTC.

The chain is built from TRBV24-1 and TRBJ2-3, with D possibly TRBD2 on 5 matching bases. The germline V gene has CDR1 KGHDR and CDR2 SFDVKD. V gave up 4 bases and J gave up 4 bases, with 5 bases separating them. The CDR3 extends over 12 amino acids. The CDR3 nucleotides read TGTGCCACCAGTGAGAGGGCAGATACGCAGTATTTT. Protein product: CATSERADTQYF.

The rearrangement uses TRBV28 and TRBJ2-1; 11 nucleotides agree with TRBD2. CDR3 length: 17 residues. CDR1 MDHEN and CDR2 SYDVKM come from the germline V gene. Trimming cost V 7 bases and J 2 bases; bases outside gene matches: 10. As DNA, the CDR3 is TGTGCCAGCACTTCCGGTATGGGACTAGCGGCCTACAATGAGCAGTTCTTC. Translated: CASTSGMGLAAYNEQFF.

V and J are TRBV4-1 and TRBJ1-5, with 9 nucleotides matching TRBD1. The CDR3 has 17 amino acids. The J segment lost 7 bases and the V segment lost 0 bases, leaving 10 bases of the junction unmatched. Per germline, CDR1 MGHRA and CDR2 YSYEKL. The CDR3 sequence is CASSQDLIQDRGQPQHF. As DNA, the CDR3 is TGCGCCAGCAGCCAAGATCTCATTCAGGACAGGGGACAGCCCCAGCATTTT.

The V gene is TRBV2, the J gene TRBJ2-7; TRBD1 is a possible D gene (6 bases). CDR1 and CDR2 from the germline V gene are SNHLY and FYNNEI. The CDR3 spans 14 residues. The V gene lost 4 bases and the J gene lost 5 bases, with 15 bases spanning the gap. CDR3 amino acids: CASSAWTASNEQYF. Written as DNA, the CDR3 is TGTGCCAGCAGTGCTTGGACAGCCTCGAACGAGCAGTACTTC.